This T cell receptor beta chain is from a study of blood T cell repertoires in COVID-19. Turning to the study itself: Samples taken during acute and convalescent COVID-19 were collected in the United States, Italy and Spain. PBMCs, B-cell-depleted T cells, or T cells provided the cDNA or gDNA that made up the material.

The CDR3 totals 11 residues. CDR1 and CDR2 from the germline V gene are SGHRS and YFSETQ. Trimming removed 0 bases at V and 5 bases at J, with 3 bases between. Only in-frame clones appear in the TCRdb table, and some are missing; sequencing was by immunoSEQ multiplex PCR. The sample carries about 200,000 clones, 75% to 90% recorded once. The source of this sequence is a man aged 30 to 39 who had recovered from COVID-19. Sequenced material: PBMCs or T cells enriched from blood (not recorded which). The rearrangement joins TRBV5-1 to TRBJ2-7, with D uncertain. Here the CDR3 reads CASSLANEQYF. The CDR3 DNA sequence: TGCGCCAGCAGCTTGGCCAACGAGCAGTACTTC. The whole variable domain, filled in from reference TRBV5-1 and TRBJ2-7, reads KAGVTQTPRYLIKTRGQQVTLSCSPISGHRSVSWYQQTPGQGLQFLFEYFSETQRNKGNFPGRFSGRQFSNSRSEMNVSTLELGDSALYLCASSLANEQYFGPGTRLTVT.